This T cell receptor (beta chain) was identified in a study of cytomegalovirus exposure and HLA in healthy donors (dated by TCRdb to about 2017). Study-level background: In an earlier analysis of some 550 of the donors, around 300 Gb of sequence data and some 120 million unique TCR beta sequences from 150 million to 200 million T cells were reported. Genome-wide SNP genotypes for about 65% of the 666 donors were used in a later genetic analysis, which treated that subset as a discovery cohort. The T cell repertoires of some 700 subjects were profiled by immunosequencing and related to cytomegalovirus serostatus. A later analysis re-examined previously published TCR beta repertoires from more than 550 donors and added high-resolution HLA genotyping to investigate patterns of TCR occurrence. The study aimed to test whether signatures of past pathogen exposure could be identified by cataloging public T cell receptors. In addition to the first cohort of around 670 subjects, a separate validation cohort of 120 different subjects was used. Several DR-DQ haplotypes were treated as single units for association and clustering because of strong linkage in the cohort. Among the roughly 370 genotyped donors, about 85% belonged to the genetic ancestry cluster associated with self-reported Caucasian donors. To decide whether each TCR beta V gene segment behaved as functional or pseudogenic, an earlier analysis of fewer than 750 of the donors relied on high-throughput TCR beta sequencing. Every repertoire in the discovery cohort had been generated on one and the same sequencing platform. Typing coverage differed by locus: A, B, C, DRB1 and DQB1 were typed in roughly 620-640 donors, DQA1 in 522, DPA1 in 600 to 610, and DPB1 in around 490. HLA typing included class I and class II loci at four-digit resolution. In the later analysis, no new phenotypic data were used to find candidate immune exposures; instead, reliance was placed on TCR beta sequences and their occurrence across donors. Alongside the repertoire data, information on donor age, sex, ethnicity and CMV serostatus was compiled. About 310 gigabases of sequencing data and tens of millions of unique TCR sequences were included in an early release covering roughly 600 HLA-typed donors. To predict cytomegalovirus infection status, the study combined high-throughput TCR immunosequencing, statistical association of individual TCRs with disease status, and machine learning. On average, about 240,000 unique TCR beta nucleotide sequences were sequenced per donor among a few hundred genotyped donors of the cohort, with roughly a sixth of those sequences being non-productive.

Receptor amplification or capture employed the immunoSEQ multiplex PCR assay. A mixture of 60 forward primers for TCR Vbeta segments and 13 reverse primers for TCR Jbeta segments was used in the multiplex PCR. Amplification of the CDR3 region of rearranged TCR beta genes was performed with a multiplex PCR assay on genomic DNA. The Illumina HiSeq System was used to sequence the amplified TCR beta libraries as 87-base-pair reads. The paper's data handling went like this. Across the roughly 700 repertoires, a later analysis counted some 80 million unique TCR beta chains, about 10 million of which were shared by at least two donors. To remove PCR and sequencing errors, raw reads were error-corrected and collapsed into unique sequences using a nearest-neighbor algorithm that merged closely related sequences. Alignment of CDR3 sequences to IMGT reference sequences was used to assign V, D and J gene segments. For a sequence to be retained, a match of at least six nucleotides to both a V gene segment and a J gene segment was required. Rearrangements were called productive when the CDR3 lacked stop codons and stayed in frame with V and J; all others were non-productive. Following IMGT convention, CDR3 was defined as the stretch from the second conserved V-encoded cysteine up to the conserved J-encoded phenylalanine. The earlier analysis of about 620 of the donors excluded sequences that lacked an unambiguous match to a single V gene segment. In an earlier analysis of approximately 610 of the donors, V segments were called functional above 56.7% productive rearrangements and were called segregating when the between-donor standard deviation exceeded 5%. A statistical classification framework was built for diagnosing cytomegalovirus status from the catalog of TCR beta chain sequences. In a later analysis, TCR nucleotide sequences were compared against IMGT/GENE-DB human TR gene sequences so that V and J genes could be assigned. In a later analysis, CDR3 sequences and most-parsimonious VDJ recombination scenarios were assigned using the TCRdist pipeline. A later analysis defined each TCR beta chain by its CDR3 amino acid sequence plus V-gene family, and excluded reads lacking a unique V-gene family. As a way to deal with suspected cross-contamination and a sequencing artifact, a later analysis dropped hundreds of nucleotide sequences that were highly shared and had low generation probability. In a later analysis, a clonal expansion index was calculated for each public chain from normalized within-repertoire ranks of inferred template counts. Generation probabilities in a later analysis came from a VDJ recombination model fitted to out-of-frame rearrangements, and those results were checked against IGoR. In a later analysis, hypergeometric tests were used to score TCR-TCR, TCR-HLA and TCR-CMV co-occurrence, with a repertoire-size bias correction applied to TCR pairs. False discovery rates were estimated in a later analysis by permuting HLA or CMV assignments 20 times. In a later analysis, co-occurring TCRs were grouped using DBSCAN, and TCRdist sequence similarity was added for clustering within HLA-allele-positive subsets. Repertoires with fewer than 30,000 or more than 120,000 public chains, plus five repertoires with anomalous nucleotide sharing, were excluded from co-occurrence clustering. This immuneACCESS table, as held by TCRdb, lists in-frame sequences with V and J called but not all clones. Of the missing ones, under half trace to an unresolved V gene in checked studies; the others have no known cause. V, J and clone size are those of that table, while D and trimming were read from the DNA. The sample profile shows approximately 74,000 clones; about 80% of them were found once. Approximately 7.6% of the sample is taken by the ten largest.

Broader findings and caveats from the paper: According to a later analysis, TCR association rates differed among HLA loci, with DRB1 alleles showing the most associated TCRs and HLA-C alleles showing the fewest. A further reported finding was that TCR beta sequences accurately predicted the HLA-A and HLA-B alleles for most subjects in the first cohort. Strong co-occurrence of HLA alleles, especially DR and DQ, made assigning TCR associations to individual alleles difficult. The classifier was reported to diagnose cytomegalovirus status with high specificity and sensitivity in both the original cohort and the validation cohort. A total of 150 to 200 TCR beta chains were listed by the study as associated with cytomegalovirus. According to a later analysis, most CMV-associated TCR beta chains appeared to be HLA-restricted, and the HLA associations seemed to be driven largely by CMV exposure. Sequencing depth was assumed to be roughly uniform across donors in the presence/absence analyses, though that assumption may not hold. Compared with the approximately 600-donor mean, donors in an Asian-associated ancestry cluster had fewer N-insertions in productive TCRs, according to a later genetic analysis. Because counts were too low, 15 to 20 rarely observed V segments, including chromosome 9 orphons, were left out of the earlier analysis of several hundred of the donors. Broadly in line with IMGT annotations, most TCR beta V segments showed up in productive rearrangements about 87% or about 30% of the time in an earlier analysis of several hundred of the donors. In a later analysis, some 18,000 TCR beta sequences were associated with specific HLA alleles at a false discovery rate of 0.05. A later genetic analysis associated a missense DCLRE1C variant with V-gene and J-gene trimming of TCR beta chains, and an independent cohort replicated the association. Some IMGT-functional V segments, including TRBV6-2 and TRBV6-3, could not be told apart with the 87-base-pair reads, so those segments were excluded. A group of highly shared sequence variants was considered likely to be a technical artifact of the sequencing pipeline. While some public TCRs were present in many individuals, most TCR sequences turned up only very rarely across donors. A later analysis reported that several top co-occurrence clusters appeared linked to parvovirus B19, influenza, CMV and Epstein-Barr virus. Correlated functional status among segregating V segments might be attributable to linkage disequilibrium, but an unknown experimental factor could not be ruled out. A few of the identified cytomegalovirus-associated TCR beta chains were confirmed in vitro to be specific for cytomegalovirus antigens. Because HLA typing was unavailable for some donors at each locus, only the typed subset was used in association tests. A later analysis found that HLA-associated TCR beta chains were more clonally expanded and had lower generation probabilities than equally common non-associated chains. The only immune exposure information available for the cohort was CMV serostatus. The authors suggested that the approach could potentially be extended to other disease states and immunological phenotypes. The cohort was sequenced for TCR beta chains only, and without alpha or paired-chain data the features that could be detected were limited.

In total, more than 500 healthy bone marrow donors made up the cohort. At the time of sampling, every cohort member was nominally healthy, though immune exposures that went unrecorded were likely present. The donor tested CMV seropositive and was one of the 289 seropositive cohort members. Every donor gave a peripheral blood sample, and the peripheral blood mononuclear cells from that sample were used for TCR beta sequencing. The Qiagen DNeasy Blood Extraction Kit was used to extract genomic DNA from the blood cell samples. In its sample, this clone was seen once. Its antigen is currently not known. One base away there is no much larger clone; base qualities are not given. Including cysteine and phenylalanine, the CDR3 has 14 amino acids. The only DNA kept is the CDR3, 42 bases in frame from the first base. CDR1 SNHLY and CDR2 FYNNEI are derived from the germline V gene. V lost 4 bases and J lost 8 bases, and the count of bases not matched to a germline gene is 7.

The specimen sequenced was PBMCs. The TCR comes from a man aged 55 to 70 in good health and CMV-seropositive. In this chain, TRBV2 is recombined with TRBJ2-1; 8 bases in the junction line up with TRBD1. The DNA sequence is TGTGCCAGCAGTGGGCGGACAGGGTCCCATGAGCAGTTCTTC. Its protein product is CASSGRTGSHEQFF.